This paragraph covers one TCR beta chain sequence. The target antigen is unknown. The data are from a study of CD8 T cells in ankylosing spondylitis. Findings and limits, study-wide: The authors found the disease-linked clones to be CD8+ and relatively rare in peripheral blood. Researchers reportedly found disease-linked clones significantly enriched in matched ankylosing spondylitis synovial fluid. The study identified a TCR beta motif of about eight highly homologous variants that appeared characteristic of ankylosing spondylitis blood. In the blood and synovial fluid of reactive arthritis, some motif variants had been previously reported.

TCRdb called the 5' RACE reads again in MiXCR, with one record for every CDR3 protein. The table records about 140,000 distinct CDR3 sequences, around a third of them present only once. The CDR3 spans 17 residues. With V trimmed by 3 bases and J by 5 bases, 8 bases remained unmatched. CDR1 and CDR2 (germline): SGHDN, FVKESK. The sequenced sample consisted of synovial fluid, either unsorted or a sorted T cell fraction (not recorded which). The receptor comes from a male donor with ankylosing spondylitis. The chain is built from TRBV14 and TRBJ2-2; 11 bases align to TRBD1. CDR3 DNA sequence: TGTGCCAGCAGCCAGTACGGACAGGGGGCGAGGACCGGGGAGCTGTTTTTT. This gives the protein CASSQYGQGARTGELFF.